This TCR beta chain is drawn from a study of T-cell memory formation after mild COVID-19. From the 5' RACE reads, TCRdb called clonotypes with MiXCR, one entry per CDR3 protein. The sample contains some 190,000 distinct CDR3 sequences, around 19% of which appear only once. Sequencing input: PBMCs or a T cell subset sorted from them (not recorded which). The clonotype comes from an adult woman who had mild COVID-19 (a few samples of this study predate the infection). Cell type and time point are not known.

CDR3 residues: CASSLGGRGGYTF. CDR3 in DNA: TGTGCCAGCAGTCTTGGGGGCAGGGGAGGCTACACCTTC. This chain links TRBV12-3 or TRBV12-4 with TRBJ1-2, with D possibly TRBD1 on 6 matching bases. V lost 5 bases, J lost 8 bases, and 15 bases lay in between. The CDR3 sequence is 13 residues long.